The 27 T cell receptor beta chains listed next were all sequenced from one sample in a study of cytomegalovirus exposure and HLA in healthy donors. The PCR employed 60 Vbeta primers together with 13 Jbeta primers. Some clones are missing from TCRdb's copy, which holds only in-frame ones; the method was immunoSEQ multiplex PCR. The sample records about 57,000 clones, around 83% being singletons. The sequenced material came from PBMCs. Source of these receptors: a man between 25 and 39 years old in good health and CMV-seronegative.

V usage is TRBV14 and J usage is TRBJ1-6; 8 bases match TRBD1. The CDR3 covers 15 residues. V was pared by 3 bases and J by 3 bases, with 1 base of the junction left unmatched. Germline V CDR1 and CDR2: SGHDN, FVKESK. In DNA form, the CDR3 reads TGTGCCAGCAGCCACGGGACAGGCTATAATTCACCCCTCCACTTT. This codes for CASSHGTGYNSPLHF.

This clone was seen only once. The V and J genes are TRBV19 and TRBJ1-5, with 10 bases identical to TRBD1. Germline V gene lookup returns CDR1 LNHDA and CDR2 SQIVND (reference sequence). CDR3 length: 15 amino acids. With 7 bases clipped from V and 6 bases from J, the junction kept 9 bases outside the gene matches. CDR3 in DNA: TGTGCCAGTACTCCGGGACAGGGGTCGGCTCAGCCCCAGCATTTT. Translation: CASTPGQGSAQPQHF.

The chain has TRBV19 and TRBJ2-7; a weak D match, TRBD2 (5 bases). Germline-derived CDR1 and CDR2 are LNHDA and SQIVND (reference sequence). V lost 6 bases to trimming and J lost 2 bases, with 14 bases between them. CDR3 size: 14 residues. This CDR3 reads CASSPGWEAYEQYF. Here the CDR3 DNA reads TGTGCCAGTAGCCCGGGGTGGGAAGCCTACGAGCAGTACTTC.

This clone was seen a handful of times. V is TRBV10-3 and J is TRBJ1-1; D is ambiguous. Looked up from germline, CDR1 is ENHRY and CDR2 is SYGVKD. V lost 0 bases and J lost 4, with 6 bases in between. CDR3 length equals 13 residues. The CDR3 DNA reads TGTGCCATCAGTGAGTCGGCTGGCACTGAAGCTTTCTTT. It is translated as CAISESAGTEAFF.

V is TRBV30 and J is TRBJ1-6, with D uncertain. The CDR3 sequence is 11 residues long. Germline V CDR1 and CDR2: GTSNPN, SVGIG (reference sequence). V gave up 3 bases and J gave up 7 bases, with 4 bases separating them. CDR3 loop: CAWSGNSPLHF. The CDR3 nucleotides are TGTGCCTGGAGCGGGAATTCACCCCTCCACTTT.

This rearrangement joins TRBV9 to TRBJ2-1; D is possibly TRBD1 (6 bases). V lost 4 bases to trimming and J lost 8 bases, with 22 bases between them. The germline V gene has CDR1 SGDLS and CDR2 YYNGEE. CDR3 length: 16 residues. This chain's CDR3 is CASSPTGPVLSDEQFF. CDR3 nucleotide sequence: TGTGCCAGCAGCCCCACAGGGCCGGTCCTGAGCGATGAGCAGTTCTTC. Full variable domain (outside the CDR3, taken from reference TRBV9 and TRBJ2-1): DSGVTQTPKHLITATGQRVTLRCSPRSGDLSVYWYQQSLDQGLQFLIQYYNGEERAKGNILERFSAQQFPDLHSELNLSSLELGDSALYFCASSPTGPVLSDEQFFGPGTRLTVL.

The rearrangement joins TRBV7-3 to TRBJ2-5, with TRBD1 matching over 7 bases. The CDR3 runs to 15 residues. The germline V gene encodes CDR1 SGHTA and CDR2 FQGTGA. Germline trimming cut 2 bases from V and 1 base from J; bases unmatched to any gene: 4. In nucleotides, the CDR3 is TGTGCCAGCAGCTTAGGGACAGCATTCCAAGAGACCCAGTACTTC. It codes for CASSLGTAFQETQYF.

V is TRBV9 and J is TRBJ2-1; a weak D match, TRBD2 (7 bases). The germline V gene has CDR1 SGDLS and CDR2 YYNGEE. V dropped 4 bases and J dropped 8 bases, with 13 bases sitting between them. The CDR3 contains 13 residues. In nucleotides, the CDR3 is TGTGCCAGCAGCTTACAGGGAGGGGATGAGCAGTTCTTC. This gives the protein CASSLQGGDEQFF.

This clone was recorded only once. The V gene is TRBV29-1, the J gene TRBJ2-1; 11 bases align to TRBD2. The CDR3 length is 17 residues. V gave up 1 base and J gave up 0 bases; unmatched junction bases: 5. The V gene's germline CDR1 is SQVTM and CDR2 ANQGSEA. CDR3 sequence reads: CSVEGLAGSDSYNEQFF. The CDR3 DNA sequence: TGCAGCGTTGAAGGACTAGCGGGGTCCGACTCCTACAATGAGCAGTTCTTC.

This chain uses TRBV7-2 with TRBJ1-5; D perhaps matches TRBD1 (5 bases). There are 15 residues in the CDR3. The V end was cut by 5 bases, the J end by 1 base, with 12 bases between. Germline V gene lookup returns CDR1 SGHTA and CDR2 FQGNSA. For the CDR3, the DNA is TGTGCCAGCAGCAATCAGGGTGGAAGCAATCAGCCCCAGCATTTT. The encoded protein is CASSNQGGSNQPQHF.

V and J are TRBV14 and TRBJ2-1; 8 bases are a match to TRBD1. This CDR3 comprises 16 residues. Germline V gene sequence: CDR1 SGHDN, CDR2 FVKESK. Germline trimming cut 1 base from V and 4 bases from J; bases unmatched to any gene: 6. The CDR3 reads CASSQVDRELYNEQFF. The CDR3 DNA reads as TGTGCCAGCAGCCAAGTGGACAGGGAACTTTACAATGAGCAGTTCTTC.

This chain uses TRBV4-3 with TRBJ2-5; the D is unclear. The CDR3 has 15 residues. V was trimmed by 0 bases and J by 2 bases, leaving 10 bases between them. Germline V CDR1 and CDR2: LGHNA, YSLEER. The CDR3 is CASSQEVPQQETQYF. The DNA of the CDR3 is TGCGCCAGCAGCCAAGAGGTCCCACAGCAAGAGACCCAGTACTTC.

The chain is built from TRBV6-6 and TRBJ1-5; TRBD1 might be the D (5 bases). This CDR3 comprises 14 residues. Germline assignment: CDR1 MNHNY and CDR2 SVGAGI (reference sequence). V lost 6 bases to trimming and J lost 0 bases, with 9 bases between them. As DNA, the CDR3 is TGTGCCAGCAGCCCGGGGGATAGCAATCAGCCCCAGCATTTT. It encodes CASSPGDSNQPQHF.

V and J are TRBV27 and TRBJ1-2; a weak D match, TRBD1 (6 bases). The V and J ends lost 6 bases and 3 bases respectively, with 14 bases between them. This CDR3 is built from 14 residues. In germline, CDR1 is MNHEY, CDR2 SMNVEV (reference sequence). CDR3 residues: CASRVRGTDYGYTF. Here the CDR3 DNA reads TGTGCCAGCAGAGTCAGGGGCACTGACTATGGCTACACCTTC.

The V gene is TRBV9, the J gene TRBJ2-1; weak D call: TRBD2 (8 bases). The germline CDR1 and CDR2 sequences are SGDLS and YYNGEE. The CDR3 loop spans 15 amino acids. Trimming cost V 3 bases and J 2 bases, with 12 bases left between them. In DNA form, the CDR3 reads TGTGCCAGCAGCGGTAGCGGGACAGCCTACAATGAGCAGTTCTTC. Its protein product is CASSGSGTAYNEQFF.

The CDR3 DNA reads TGCGCCAGCAGCTTGGACAGCGGGAGACCACTCGGAGATACGCAGTATTTT. Its translation: CASSLDSGRPLGDTQYF. V is TRBV5-1 and J is TRBJ2-3, with 8 positions matching TRBD2. Per germline, CDR1 SGHRS and CDR2 YFSETQ. V was pared by 0 bases and J by 5 bases, with 11 bases of the junction left unmatched. The CDR3 is 17 amino acids.

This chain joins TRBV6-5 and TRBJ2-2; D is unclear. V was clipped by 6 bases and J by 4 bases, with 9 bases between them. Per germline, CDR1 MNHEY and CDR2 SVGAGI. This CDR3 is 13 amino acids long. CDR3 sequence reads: CASSSWPTGELFF. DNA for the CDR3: TGTGCCAGCAGCTCCTGGCCCACCGGGGAGCTGTTTTTT.

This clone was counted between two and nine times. The CDR3 spells CASSEVLRVSMNTEAFF. For the CDR3, the DNA is TGTGCCAGCAGTGAAGTTCTCAGGGTTTCTATGAACACTGAAGCTTTCTTT. The V call is TRBV6-1, the J call TRBJ1-1, with D tentatively TRBD1 (5 bases). The germline V gene has CDR1 MNHNS and CDR2 SASEGT. The CDR3 spans 17 residues. Trimming pared 1 base from V and 0 bases from J, leaving 15 bases between.

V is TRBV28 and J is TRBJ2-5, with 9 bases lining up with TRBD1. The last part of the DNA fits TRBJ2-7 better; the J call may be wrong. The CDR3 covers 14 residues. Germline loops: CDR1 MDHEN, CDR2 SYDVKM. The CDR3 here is CASSSPGQGYEQYF. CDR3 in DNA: TGTGCCAGCAGTTCCCCGGGACAGGGCTACGAGCAGTACTTC.

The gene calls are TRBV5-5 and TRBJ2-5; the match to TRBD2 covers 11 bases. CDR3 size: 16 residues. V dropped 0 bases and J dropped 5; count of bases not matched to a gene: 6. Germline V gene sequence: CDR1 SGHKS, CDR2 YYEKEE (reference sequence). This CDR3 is CASSLGGSGGGETQYF. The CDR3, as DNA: TGTGCCAGCAGCTTGGGCGGTAGCGGGGGGGGTGAGACCCAGTACTTC.

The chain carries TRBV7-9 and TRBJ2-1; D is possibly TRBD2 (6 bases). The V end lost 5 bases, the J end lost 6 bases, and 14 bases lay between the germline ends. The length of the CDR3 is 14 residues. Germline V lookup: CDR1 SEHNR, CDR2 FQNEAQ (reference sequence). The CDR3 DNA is TGTGCCAGCAGCCCCTTGGGGGGATTCAATGAGCAGTTCTTC. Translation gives CASSPLGGFNEQFF.

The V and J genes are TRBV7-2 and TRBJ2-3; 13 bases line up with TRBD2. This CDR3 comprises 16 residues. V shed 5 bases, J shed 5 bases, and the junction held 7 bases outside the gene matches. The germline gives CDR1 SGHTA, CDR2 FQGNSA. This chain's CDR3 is CASSIGTSGAGDTQYF. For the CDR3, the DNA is TGTGCCAGCAGCATTGGGACTAGCGGGGCAGGAGATACGCAGTATTTT.

The CDR3 region is CASSLALGTGQETQYF. CDR3 in DNA: TGTGCCAGCAGCTTAGCTCTCGGGACAGGACAAGAGACCCAGTACTTC. The rearrangement joins TRBV7-2 to TRBJ2-5; TRBD1 matches 8 bases. Germline V gives CDR1 SGHTA, CDR2 FQGNSA. CDR3 length equals 16 residues. Trimming took 0 bases from V and 2 from J; bases not matched to a gene: 5. The full variable domain, rest sourced from reference TRBV7-2 and TRBJ2-5, is GAGVSQSPSNKVTEKGKDVELRCDPISGHTALYWYRQSLGQGLEFLIYFQGNSAPDKSGLPSDRFSAERTGGSVSTLTIQRTQQEDSAVYLCASSLALGTGQETQYFGPGTRLLVL.

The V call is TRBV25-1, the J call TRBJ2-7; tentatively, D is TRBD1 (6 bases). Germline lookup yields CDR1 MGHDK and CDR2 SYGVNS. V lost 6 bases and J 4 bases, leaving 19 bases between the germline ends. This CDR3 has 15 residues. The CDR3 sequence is CASSHADRSAYEQYF. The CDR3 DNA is TGTGCCAGCAGCCACGCCGACAGGAGCGCGTACGAGCAGTACTTC.

The CDR3 spells CASRTGQGGNEQFF. CDR3 nucleotide sequence: TGTGCCAGCAGGACCGGACAGGGCGGCAATGAGCAGTTCTTC. J is TRBJ2-1 and V is TRBV6-5; 8 bases line up with TRBD1. CDR1 MNHEY and CDR2 SVGAGI come from the germline V gene. V gave up 6 bases and J gave up 6 bases; unmatched junction bases: 7. This CDR3 has 14 amino acids.

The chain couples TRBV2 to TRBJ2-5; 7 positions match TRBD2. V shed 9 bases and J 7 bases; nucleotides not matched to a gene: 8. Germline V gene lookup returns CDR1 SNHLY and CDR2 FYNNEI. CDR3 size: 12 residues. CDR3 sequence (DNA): TGTGCCAGTAGACTAGCCGAGGGGACCCAGTACTTC. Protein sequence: CASRLAEGTQYF.

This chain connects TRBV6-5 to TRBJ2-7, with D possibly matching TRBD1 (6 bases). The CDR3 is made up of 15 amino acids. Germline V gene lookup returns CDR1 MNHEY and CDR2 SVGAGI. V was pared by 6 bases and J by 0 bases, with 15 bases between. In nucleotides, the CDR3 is TGTGCCAGCAGCCCCAGGACAGAAATCTCCTACGAGCAGTACTTC. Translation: CASSPRTEISYEQYF.